These 6 T cell receptor beta chains came from one sample sequenced in a study of control samples from healthy donors and cancer patients. The table came from immunoSEQ multiplex PCR; TCRdb's copy has only in-frame clones and leaves some out. Here the sample spans more than 20,000 clones, around 90% being singletons. The sequencing input was PBMCs. These TCRs come from a man between 50 and 59 years old with lung cancer.

This clone appeared a single time. The chain is built from TRBV6-6 and TRBJ1-5; D is ambiguous. Germline V CDR1 and CDR2: MNHNY, SVGAGI (reference sequence). This CDR3 spans 10 amino acids. V was cut by 2 bases and J by 9 bases, with 2 bases left in between. CDR3 in amino acids: CASSYGPQHF. The CDR3 DNA reads TGTGCCAGCAGTTACGGGCCCCAGCATTTT.

The V and J genes are TRBV19 and TRBJ2-2, with TRBD2 identical over 10 bases. V was pared by 5 bases and J by 8 bases, with 5 bases of the junction left unmatched. This CDR3 has 14 amino acids. Per the germline V gene, CDR1 is LNHDA and CDR2 is SQIVND (reference sequence). The CDR3 loop is CASSSSGGAGELFF. Written as DNA, the CDR3 is TGTGCCAGTAGTTCTAGCGGGGGTGCTGGGGAGCTGTTTTTT.

This chain connects TRBV12-2 to TRBJ2-2; the table's TRBD2 call for D was not verified on the DNA. TRBV12-2 is flagged as a pseudogene. CDR3 length equals 20 residues. CDR3 sequence reads: CASRSPPRLAGGPNTGELFF. CDR3 nucleotides: TGTGCAAGTCGGTCTCCCCCCCGACTAGCGGGGGGACCGAACACCGGGGAGCTGTTTTTT.

This chain joins TRBV6-5 and TRBJ1-5, with D possibly being TRBD1 (6 bases). Trimming took off 4 bases at V and 2 bases at J, with 9 bases between the two ends. Germline CDR1 reads MNHEY; CDR2 reads SVGAGI. The CDR3 spans 14 residues. CDR3 sequence reads: CASSSGDGNQPQHF. The DNA of the CDR3 is TGTGCCAGCAGTTCAGGGGATGGCAATCAGCCCCAGCATTTT.

This clone was seen only a few times. J is TRBJ1-6 and V is TRBV5-4; D is uncertain. Germline V gene data show CDR1 as SGHNT and CDR2 as YYREEE (reference sequence). Trimming pared 2 bases from V and 6 bases from J, leaving 12 bases between. The CDR3 extends over 15 amino acids. DNA of the CDR3: TGTGCCAGCAGCTTACATCCCTACTCTAATTCACCCCTCCACTTT. It encodes CASSLHPYSNSPLHF.

The rearrangement joins TRBV6-5 to TRBJ1-4; D is unclear. The V end was cut by 6 bases, the J end by 5 bases, with 16 bases between. The V gene's germline CDR1 is MNHEY and CDR2 SVGAGI. The length of the CDR3 is 15 residues. The CDR3 nucleotides are TGTGCCAGCAGGGCAGGCCCGACTCAAAATGAAAAACTGTTTTTT. Translated: CASRAGPTQNEKLFF.